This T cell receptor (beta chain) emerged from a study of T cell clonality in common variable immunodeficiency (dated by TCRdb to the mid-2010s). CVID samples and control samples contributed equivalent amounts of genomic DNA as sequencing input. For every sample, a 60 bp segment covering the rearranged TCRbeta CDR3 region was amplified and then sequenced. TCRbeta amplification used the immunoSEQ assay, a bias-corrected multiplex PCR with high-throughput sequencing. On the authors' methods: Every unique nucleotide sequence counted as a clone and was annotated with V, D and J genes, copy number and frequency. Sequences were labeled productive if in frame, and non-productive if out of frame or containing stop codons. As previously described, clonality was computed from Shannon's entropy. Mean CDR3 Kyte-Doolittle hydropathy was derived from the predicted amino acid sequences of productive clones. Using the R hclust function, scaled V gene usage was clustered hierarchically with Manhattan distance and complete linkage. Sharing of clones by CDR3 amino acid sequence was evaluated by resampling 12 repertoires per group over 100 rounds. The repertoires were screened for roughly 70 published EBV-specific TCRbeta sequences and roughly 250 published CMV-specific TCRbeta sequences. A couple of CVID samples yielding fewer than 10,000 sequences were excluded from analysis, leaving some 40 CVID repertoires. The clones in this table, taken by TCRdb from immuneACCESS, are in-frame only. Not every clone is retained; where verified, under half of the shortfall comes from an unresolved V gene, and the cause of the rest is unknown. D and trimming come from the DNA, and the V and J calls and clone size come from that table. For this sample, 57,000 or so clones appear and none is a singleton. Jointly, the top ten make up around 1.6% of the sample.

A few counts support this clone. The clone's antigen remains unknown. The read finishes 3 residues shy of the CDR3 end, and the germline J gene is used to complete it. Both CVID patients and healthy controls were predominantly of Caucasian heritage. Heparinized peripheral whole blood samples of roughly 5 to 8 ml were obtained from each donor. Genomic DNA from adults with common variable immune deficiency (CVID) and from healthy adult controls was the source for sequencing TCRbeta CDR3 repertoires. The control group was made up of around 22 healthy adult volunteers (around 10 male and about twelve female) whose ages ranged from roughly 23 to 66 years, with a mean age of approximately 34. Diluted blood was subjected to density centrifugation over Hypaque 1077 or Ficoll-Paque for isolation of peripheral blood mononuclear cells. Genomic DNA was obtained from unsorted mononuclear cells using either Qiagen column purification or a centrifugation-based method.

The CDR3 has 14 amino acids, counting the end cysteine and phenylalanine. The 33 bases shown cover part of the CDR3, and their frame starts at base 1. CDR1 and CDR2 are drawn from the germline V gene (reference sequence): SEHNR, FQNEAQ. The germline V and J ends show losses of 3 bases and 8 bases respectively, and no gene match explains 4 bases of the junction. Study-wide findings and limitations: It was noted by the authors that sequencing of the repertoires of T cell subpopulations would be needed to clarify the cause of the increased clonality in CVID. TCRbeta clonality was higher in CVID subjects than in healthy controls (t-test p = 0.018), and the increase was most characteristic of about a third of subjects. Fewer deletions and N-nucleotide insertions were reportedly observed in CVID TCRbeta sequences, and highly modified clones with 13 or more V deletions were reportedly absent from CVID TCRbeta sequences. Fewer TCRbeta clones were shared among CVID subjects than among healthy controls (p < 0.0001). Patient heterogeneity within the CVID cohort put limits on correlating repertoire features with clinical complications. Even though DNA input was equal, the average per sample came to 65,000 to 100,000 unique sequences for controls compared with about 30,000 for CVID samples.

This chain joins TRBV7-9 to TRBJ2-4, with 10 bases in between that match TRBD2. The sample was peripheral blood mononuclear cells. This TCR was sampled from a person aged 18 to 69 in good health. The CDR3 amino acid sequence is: CASSFYLAGDIQYF. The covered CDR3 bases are TGTGCCAGCAGCTTTTATCTAGCGGGAGACATT.